This T cell receptor beta chain emerged from a study of blood T cell repertoires in COVID-19. Sequencing was performed with immunoSEQ multiplex PCR; in TCRdb, only in-frame clones are kept and a portion is missing. This sample has 53,000 or so clones; around 84% occur once, and the top ten carry around a sixth. The CDR3 has 16 residues. Germline CDR1 SGHTA, CDR2 FQGNSA. V lost 5 bases and J lost 6, with 19 bases in between. The sequenced sample consisted of peripheral blood. This clonotype was obtained from a man in his sixties or seventies with active COVID-19. This chain joins TRBV7-2 and TRBJ2-2; D may be TRBD1 (5 bases). DNA for the CDR3: TGTGCCAGCAGCCCCTTCTGGGGCCCAAGGGCCGGGGAGCTGTTTTTT. It translates to CASSPFWGPRAGELFF.